This entry features one T cell receptor beta chain sequence. Between the trimmed V and J ends, which lost 1 base and 7 bases, there was a span of 10 bases. Germline lookup yields CDR1 KGHSH and CDR2 LQKENI. CDR3 length: 14 amino acids. Produced via immunoSEQ multiplex PCR; TCRdb's table is partial and in-frame only. The table lists some 200,000 clones, 80% to 95% of them singletons, with roughly 0.07% in the top ten. The record originates from a study of shared clonotypes between healthy human individuals. Study overall: The plates for each donor numbered three CD4 naive, three CD4 memory, two CD8 naive and one CD8 memory.

The chain couples TRBV18 to TRBJ1-4, with D possibly being TRBD1 (5 bases). The specimen sequenced was naive CD4+ T cells sorted from blood. Described subset: CD45RA+ positively selected. The clonotype originates from a woman in her twenties or thirties in good health. The CDR3 DNA sequence: TGTGCCAGCTCACCACAGGGAGGGGCTGAAAAACTGTTTTTT. It translates to CASSPQGGAEKLFF.